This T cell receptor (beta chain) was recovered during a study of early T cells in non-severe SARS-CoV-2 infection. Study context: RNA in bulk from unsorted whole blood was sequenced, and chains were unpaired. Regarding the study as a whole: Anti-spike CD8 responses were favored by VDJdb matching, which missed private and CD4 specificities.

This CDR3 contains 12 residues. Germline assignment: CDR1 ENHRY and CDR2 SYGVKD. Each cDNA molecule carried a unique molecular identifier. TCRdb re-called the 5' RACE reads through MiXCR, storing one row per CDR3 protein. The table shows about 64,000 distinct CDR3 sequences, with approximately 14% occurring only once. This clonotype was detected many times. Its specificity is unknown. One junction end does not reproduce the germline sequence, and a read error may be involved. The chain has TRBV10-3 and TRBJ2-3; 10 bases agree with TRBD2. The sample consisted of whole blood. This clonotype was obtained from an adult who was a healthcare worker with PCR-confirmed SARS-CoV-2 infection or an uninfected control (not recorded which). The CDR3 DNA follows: TGTGCCATCAGTCCGGGACTAGCGAAGGAGGATTTT. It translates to CAISPGLAKEDF.